Sequencing of this T cell receptor (beta chain) was carried out in a study of blood T cell repertoires in COVID-19. This CDR3 spans 16 amino acids. The V and J ends lost 4 bases and 0 bases, in that order; junction bases with no gene match: 4. CDR1 and CDR2 (germline): SGHDT, YYEEEE. The assay was immunoSEQ multiplex PCR, and TCRdb's table has in-frame clones only and misses some. Here the sample spans approximately 26,000 clones, more than 65% being singletons. The sequencing input was peripheral blood. This clonotype was sampled from a human donor in a cohort sampled during active COVID-19. The chain combines TRBV5-6 with TRBJ2-2; 9 nucleotides line up with TRBD2. The CDR3 DNA reads TGTGCCAGCAGCCCCCTAGCGGGATCGAACACCGGGGAGCTGTTTTTT. Translating it yields CASSPLAGSNTGELFF.